This T cell receptor beta chain is drawn from a study of neurological immune-mediated disorders. In its sample, this clonotype was seen many times. Germline CDR1 reads DFQATT; CDR2 reads SNEGSKA (reference sequence). The CDR3 totals 16 residues. The V and J ends lost 6 bases and 2 bases, in that order; junction bases with no gene match: 12. The yield of each sequencing run was over 170 million TCR-beta sequences from 15-18 subjects. TCRdb called the 5' RACE reads again in MiXCR, with one record for every CDR3 protein. The sample records some 53,000 distinct CDR3 sequences, 16% being singletons. The sequencing sample was made of PBMCs. The chain carries TRBV20-1 and TRBJ2-1; 8 bases map to TRBD1. The receptor's source is a man aged 55 to 70 in good health. CDR3 sequence (DNA): TGCAGTGCCCAGGACAGGGCTCGTACTCCCTACAATGAGCAGTTCTTC. Its translation is CSAQDRARTPYNEQFF.